This passage covers 26 T cell receptor beta chains from one sample sequenced in a study of tumor-infiltrating lymphocytes in primary liver carcinoma (dated by TCRdb to about 2017). The sequencing machine was an Illumina HiSeq 2500. A constant-region primer and ProtoScript II reverse transcriptase were used to reverse-transcribe TCRbeta-specific cDNA from approximately 450 ng total RNA. The TCRbeta libraries were prepared through three rounds of nested multiplex PCR following a slightly modified ARM-PCR procedure. The first two PCR rounds used multiplex TRBV1-TRBV30 forward primers with a Cbeta reverse primer, each for about 11 cycles. TCRdb took the public reads, trimmed them with fastp at Q25, ran MiXCR for clone calling and kept in-frame beta chains. Each entry merges the rows of one CDR3 protein and shows their most common DNA and genes. This sample is represented by about 37,000 distinct CDR3 sequences; 75% of them were singletons. Under 45% of the sample goes to the ten largest clones.

Total RNA and DNA were co-extracted from about 19-30 mg of bulk tissue with the AllPrep DNA/RNA mini kit, without cell sorting. The sequenced sample consisted of tumor-adjacent normal liver tissue. These receptors were collected from a man aged 35 to 55 with primary liver carcinoma and hepatitis B virus infection.

The chain employs TRBV11-3 and TRBJ1-5; no reliable D call. CDR1 and CDR2 from the germline V gene are SGHNT and YENEEA. The CDR3 contains 15 residues. With 0 bases removed from V and 16 bases from J, the gap between germline ends came to 22 bases. CDR3 in DNA: TGTGCCAGCAGCTTAGATCTGTGGGTGGCTCAGCCACAACATTTT. Amino acid sequence: CASSLDLWVAQPQHF.

This clonotype appeared many times. A much larger clonotype is one base distant, so this may be a read error. Because the CDR3 is missing its conserved closing phenylalanine or tryptophan, this is likely a read error. This sequence joins TRBV6-1 and TRBJ2-1; D remains unclear. From germline, CDR1 is MNHNS and CDR2 SASEGT. V gave up 7 bases and J gave up 1 base, with 5 bases separating them. The CDR3 is 12 amino acids. CDR3 sequence reads: CASIPSYNEQFL. The CDR3 coding sequence is TGTGCCAGCATTCCGTCCTACAATGAGCAGTTCCTC.

The gene calls are TRBV6-2 or TRBV6-3 and TRBJ2-1, with 8 bases aligning to TRBD1. Germline CDR1 MNHEY, CDR2 SVGEGT. The CDR3 covers 15 residues. V lost 9 bases to trimming and J lost 6 bases; unmatched junction nucleotides: 13. The CDR3 protein is CARSLLDRGCNEQFF. The CDR3 region has the DNA TGTGCCAGAAGCTTACTCGACAGGGGCTGCAATGAGCAGTTCTTC.

The chain employs TRBV7-8 and TRBJ2-5, with 10 bases lining up with TRBD2. This CDR3 contains 17 residues. V lost 2 bases and J lost 5; bases outside the gene matches: 11. Looked up from germline, CDR1 is SGHVS and CDR2 is FQNEAQ. The CDR3 DNA reads TGTGCCAGCAGCTTAACGTTACTAGCGGGGTGGGGGGAGACCCAGTACTTC. As protein: CASSLTLLAGWGETQYF.

Notes on this clonotype: The final CDR3 position lacks the conserved phenylalanine or tryptophan, pointing to a likely read error. The genes are TRBV11-2 and TRBJ2-5; D not certain. The CDR3 spans 15 residues. Germline lookup yields CDR1 SGHAT and CDR2 FQNNGV. The CDR3 DNA sequence: TGCGCCAGCAGTCCCGTCGGGCTAGTCCCAGAGACCCAGTACAAC. Amino acid sequence: CASSPVGLVPETQYN.

In its sample, this clonotype was seen many times. The chain uses TRBV6-2 or TRBV6-3 and TRBJ1-5; D ambiguous. This CDR3 is 15 amino acids long. V was shortened by 7 bases and J by 2 bases, with 15 bases between the two germline ends. Germline lookup yields CDR1 MNHEY and CDR2 SVGEGT. The CDR3 loop is CASTQRMPGNQPQHF. The CDR3 coding sequence is TGTGCCAGCACCCAACGGATGCCTGGCAATCAGCCCCAGCATTTT.

For this clonotype: At one boundary the junction diverges from the germline segment, which might be a read error. The V gene is TRBV11-2, the J gene TRBJ2-4; 8 positions match TRBD1. This CDR3 has 14 residues. CDR1 is SGHAT and CDR2 is FQNNGV in the germline V gene. CDR3 nucleotides: TGTGCCAGCATCTCCGAGACAGGGGATAACATTCAGCACTTC. Residues: CASISETGDNIQHF.

With respect to this clonotype: A junction boundary mismatches the germline segment, possibly from a read error. This rearrangement joins TRBV4-2 to TRBJ2-5; D remains unclear. The germline V gene has CDR1 LGHNA and CDR2 YNFKEQ. CDR3 length equals 15 residues. For the CDR3, the DNA is TGTGCCACCAGCCAAGACCTGGGATCTGTGGAAACCCAGTACTTC. It translates to CATSQDLGSVETQYF.

Details on this clonotype: The conserved closing phenylalanine or tryptophan is absent in this CDR3, likely reflecting a read error. V is TRBV14 and J is TRBJ2-7; tentative D call: TRBD2 (5 bases). CDR1 is SGHDN, CDR2 FVKESK, per germline. V shed 4 bases and J shed 10 bases, with 17 bases lying between them. The CDR3 extends over 13 amino acids. CDR3 coding DNA: TGTGCCAGCAGCCGAGAGAGGGCAGCTCTTCAGTACTCC. Protein sequence: CASSRERAALQYS.

V gene TRBV7-3 combines with J gene TRBJ2-3; D perhaps matches TRBD1 (6 bases). Germline V gene data show CDR1 as SGHTA and CDR2 as FQGTGA. V was shortened by 5 bases and J by 3 bases, with 21 bases between the two germline ends. The CDR3 contains 17 residues. Here the CDR3 DNA reads TGTGCCAGCAGCGTAGGGGGAACAGGAGGACGGACAGATACGCAGTATTTT. Translating it yields CASSVGGTGGRTDTQYF. The whole variable domain, remainder taken from reference TRBV7-3 and TRBJ2-3, is GAGVSQTPSNKVTEKGKYVELRCDPISGHTALYWYRQSLGQGPEFLIYFQGTGAADDSGLPNDRFFAVRPEGSVSTLKIQRTERGDSAVYLCASSVGGTGGRTDTQYFGPGTRLTVL.

This clonotype was seen a few times. The chain recombines TRBV12-3 or TRBV12-4 with TRBJ2-1; D gene uncertain. This CDR3 spans 14 amino acids. V was shortened by 1 base and J by 6 bases, with 10 bases between the two germline ends. The CDR3 region has the DNA TGTGCCAGCAGTTTAGGCTCAATTGGCAATGAGCAGTTCTTC. The encoded protein is CASSLGSIGNEQFF.

In the case of this clonotype: The junction departs from the called germline gene at one end, perhaps through a read error. The rearrangement joins TRBV6-6 to TRBJ1-5, with D unresolved. From germline, CDR1 is MNHNY and CDR2 SVGAGI (reference sequence). The CDR3 sequence is 15 residues long. The CDR3 nucleotides read TGTGCCAGCAGCCGTAACTGGAGGAGCAATAAGCCCCAGCATTTT. It yields the protein CASSRNWRSNKPQHF.

A note on this clonotype: The junction does not match germline at one end; this may be a read error. V and J are TRBV4-3 and TRBJ2-1; possibly TRBD2 for D (5 bases). The CDR3 totals 14 residues. Germline CDR1 reads LGHNA; CDR2 reads YSLEER. In DNA form, the CDR3 reads TGTGCCAGCAGCCAAGATCCGGGAAATGTGAGGCGGTTCTTC. Amino acids: CASSQDPGNVRRFF.

A remark on this clonotype: Compared with germline, one end of the junction differs, possibly owing to a read error. The chain is built from TRBV14 and TRBJ2-7; D possibly matches TRBD1 or TRBD2 (5 bases each). The CDR3 is 13 amino acids. CDR1 and CDR2 (germline): SGHDN, FVKESK. The CDR3 sequence is CASSQDVLGEQHF. CDR3 in DNA: TGTGCCAGCAGCCAAGATGTATTGGGGGAGCAGCACTTC.

About this clonotype: One end of the junction varies from germline; a read error may be responsible. This chain connects TRBV5-6 to TRBJ2-7; 8 bases match TRBD2. Germline V gene lookup returns CDR1 SGHDT and CDR2 YYEEEE. CDR3 size: 15 residues. The CDR3 bases are TGTGCCAACAGCTGGCCCGGGACTAGGGACCACGAGCAGTACTTC. Translating it yields CANSWPGTRDHEQYF.

In regard to this clonotype: At one end the junction does not follow the germline gene, possibly because of a read error. This chain links TRBV5-4 with TRBJ2-5; D may be TRBD2 (5 bases). The CDR3 covers 15 residues. The germline CDR1 and CDR2 sequences are SGHNT and YYREEE (reference sequence). The CDR3: CAGSLSGDGQETQYF. As DNA, the CDR3 is TGTGCCGGCAGCTTGAGCGGAGACGGCCAAGAGACCCAGTACTTC.

A note on this clonotype: One end of the junction is discordant with germline, which a read error may explain. The chain couples TRBV29-1 to TRBJ2-5, with D unresolved. The germline V gene has CDR1 SQVTM and CDR2 ANQGSEA. This CDR3 region has 11 residues. The CDR3 is CSAAVQGTQYF. DNA of the CDR3: TGCAGCGCCGCTGTTCAAGGGACCCAGTACTTC.

Judged by abundance, this clonotype is medium-sized (0.01 to 0.1%). The chain recombines TRBV30 with TRBJ1-1; D ambiguous. From germline, CDR1 is GTSNPN and CDR2 SVGIG (reference sequence). This CDR3 contains 11 residues. Trimming cost V 6 bases and J 3 bases, with 8 bases left between them. The chain's CDR3 is CACPRDTEAFF. The DNA for the CDR3 is TGTGCCTGCCCCCGCGACACTGAAGCTTTCTTT.

As concerns this clonotype: The conserved phenylalanine or tryptophan normally closing the CDR3 is absent here, so this likely arose from a read error. The CDR3 DNA follows: TGTGCCAACAGTTTTCCAGTGCAGGGGACCCAGTACTTA. This gives the protein CANSFPVQGTQYL. The chain has TRBV6-2 or TRBV6-3 and TRBJ2-5; D is perhaps TRBD1 (5 bases). CDR3 length: 13 residues. Germline CDR1 is MNHEY and CDR2 is SVGEGT.

As regards this clonotype: A junction boundary mismatches the germline segment, possibly from a read error. The V and J genes are TRBV11-2 and TRBJ2-4; D uncertain. The CDR3 runs to 15 residues. From germline, CDR1 is SGHAT and CDR2 FQNNGV. CDR3 DNA sequence: TGTGCCAGCACCACTTCGGCGGTATTCAAAAACATCCAGTACTTC. Amino acid sequence: CASTTSAVFKNIQYF.

As concerns this clonotype: The CDR3 ends on some other residue instead of the conserved phenylalanine or tryptophan, so this is likely a read error. J is TRBJ2-5 and V is TRBV5-5; D call uncertain. The CDR3 is 13 amino acids. Trimming took 4 bases from V and 5 from J, leaving 12 bases between them. Germline V gene sequence: CDR1 SGHKS, CDR2 YYEKEE (reference sequence). The CDR3 nucleotides are TGTGCCAGCAGCCCCGGTATGGGCGAGACCCAGTACCTC. Translating gives CASSPGMGETQYL.

The CDR3 coding sequence is TGCGCCAGCAGCCGAGGATTCCAACAGGGATGTGAGCAGTACTTC. It translates to CASSRGFQQGCEQYF. V usage is TRBV4-1 and J usage is TRBJ2-7; a weak D match, TRBD1 (6 bases). The CDR3 contains 15 residues. Trimming left V 4 bases short and J 7 bases short, with 20 bases between. Germline V gene lookup returns CDR1 MGHRA and CDR2 YSYEKL.

In the case of this clonotype: One end of the junction is discordant with germline, which a read error may explain. The chain carries TRBV7-9 and TRBJ2-7; D is unresolved. Germline assignment: CDR1 SEHNR and CDR2 FQNEAQ (reference sequence). The CDR3 loop spans 13 amino acids. In DNA form, the CDR3 reads TGTGCCAACAGCTTAGGCATCTCCTGCAAGCAGTACTTC. It codes for CANSLGISCKQYF.

On this clonotype: The junction and the germline gene differ at one end; a read error may be behind it. The genes are TRBV5-1 and TRBJ1-1; 7 nucleotides align to TRBD1. Germline CDR1 is SGHRS and CDR2 is YFSETQ. The CDR3 is 14 amino acids. CDR3 coding DNA: TGTGCCAACACCCAAGGGGGCGCATATACTGAAGCTTTCTTT. It yields the protein CANTQGGAYTEAFF.

This clonotype came up a few times. Germline is not matched at one junction end, which may reflect a read error. The CDR3 spells CASRPFLQGKREAQYF. CDR3 DNA sequence: TGTGCCAGCAGACCTTTCCTACAAGGGAAAAGAGAGGCCCAGTACTTC. The chain links TRBV6-2 or TRBV6-3 to TRBJ2-5; D gene ambiguous. The CDR3 is made up of 16 amino acids. Germline lookup yields CDR1 MNHEY and CDR2 SVGEGT.

The chain links TRBV6-5 to TRBJ2-7, with 7 bases matching TRBD1. V was pared by 3 bases and J by 12 bases, with 14 bases of the junction left unmatched. From germline, CDR1 is MNHEY and CDR2 SVGAGI. The CDR3 covers 14 residues. The CDR3 region is CASSYGTEGEGRYF. The DNA for the CDR3 is TGTGCCAGCAGTTATGGGACAGAGGGCGAGGGACGGTACTTC.